This TCR beta chain is from a study of shared clonotypes between healthy human individuals. Study overall: The study drew on two women and a few men aged 18 to 49 as donors. CD4 naive and CD4 memory each took three plates per donor, while CD8 naive took two and CD8 memory one. Study results and limitations: The four-donor shared clonotypes exceeded non-shared clonotypes in generation probability, with non-shared ones scoring lower.

Sequenced by immunoSEQ multiplex PCR; TCRdb stores in-frame clones only, minus some. The profile shows roughly 680,000 clones, about two thirds of them singletons. Comments on this clone: Its antigen is still unknown.

The germline V gene encodes CDR1 MDHEN and CDR2 SYDVKM. This CDR3 has 17 residues. J gave up 3 bases and V 6 bases, and 15 bases lay outside the gene matches. V gene TRBV28 combines with J gene TRBJ2-3; TRBD2 aligns across 7 bases. The receptor was isolated from a woman aged 25 to 39 in good health. The sequencing sample was made of memory CD4+ T cells sorted from blood. Subset here: CD45RA-negative fraction. The CDR3 spells CASSERLAGSLTDTQYF. DNA of the CDR3: TGTGCCAGCAGCGAAAGACTAGCTGGGTCTCTAACAGATACGCAGTATTTT.